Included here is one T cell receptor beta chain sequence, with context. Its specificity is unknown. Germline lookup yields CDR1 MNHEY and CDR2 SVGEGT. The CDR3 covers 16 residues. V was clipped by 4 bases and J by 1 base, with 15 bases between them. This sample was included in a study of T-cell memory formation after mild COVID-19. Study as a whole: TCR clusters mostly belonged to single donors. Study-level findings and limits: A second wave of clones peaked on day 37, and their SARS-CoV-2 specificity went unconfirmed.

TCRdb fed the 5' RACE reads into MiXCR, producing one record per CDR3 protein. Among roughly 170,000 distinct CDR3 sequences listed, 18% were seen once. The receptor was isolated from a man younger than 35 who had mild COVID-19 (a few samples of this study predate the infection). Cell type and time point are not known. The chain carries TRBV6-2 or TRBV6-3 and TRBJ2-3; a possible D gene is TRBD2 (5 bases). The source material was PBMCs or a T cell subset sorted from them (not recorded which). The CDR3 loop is CASSSTRWGGTDTQYF. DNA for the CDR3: TGTGCCAGCAGTTCGACGAGGTGGGGAGGCACAGATACGCAGTATTTT.